This T cell receptor beta chain was documented in a study of OX40 agonist ivuxolimab in advanced cancers. Germline V gene lookup returns CDR1 SGHNT and CDR2 YENEEA. V was cut by 1 base and J by 2 bases, with 15 bases left in between. The CDR3 has 17 amino acids. Sequencing was performed with immunoSEQ multiplex PCR; in TCRdb, only in-frame clones are kept and a portion is missing. The sample consists of approximately 82,000 clones, more than 80% of them appearing once. The input for sequencing was CD4+ or CD8+ T cells sorted from blood, taken in a trial of the OX40 agonist ivuxolimab. The rearrangement uses TRBV11-3 and TRBJ1-3; D unclear. The source of this sequence is an adult with an advanced solid tumor such as melanoma, head and neck, liver or kidney cancer. Here the CDR3 DNA reads TGTGCCAGCAGCTTAGCAGTGGGGATGATGGCTGGAAACACCATATATTTT. This translates into CASSLAVGMMAGNTIYF. The full variable domain, in which reference TRBV11-3 and TRBJ1-3 provide the parts outside the CDR3, is EAGVVQSPRYKIIEKKQPVAFWCNPISGHNTLYWYLQNLGQGPELLIRYENEEAVDDSQLPKDRFSAERLKGVDSTLKIQPAELGDSAVYLCASSLAVGMMAGNTIYFGEGSWLTVV.